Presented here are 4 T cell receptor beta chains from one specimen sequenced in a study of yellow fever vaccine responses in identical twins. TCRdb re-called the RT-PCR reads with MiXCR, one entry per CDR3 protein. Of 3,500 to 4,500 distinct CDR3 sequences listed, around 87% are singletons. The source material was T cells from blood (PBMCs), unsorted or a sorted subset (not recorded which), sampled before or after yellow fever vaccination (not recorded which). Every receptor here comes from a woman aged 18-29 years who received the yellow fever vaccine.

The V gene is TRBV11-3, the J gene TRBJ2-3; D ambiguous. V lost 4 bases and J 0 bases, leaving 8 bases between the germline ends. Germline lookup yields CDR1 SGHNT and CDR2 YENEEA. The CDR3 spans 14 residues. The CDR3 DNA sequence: TGTGCCAGCAGCTGGGGATCTAGCACAGATACGCAGTATTTT. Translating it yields CASSWGSSTDTQYF.

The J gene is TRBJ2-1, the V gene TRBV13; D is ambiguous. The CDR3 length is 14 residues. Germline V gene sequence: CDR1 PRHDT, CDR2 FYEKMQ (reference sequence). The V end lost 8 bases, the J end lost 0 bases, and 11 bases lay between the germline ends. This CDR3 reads CASLSPSSYNEQFF. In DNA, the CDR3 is TGTGCCAGCCTTTCTCCGAGCTCCTACAATGAGCAGTTCTTC. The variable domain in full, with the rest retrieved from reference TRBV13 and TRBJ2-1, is AAGVIQSPRHLIKEKRETATLKCYPIPRHDTVYWYQQGPGQDPQFLISFYEKMQSDKGSIPDRFSAQQFSDYHSELNMSSLELGDSALYFCASLSPSSYNEQFFGPGTRLTVL.

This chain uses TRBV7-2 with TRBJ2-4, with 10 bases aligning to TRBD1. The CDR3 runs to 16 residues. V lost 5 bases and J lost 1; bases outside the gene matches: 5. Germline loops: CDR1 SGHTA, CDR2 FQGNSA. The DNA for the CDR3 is TGTGCCAGCAGCAGCGGACAGGGGGAGGCCAAAAACATTCAGTACTTC. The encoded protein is CASSSGQGEAKNIQYF.

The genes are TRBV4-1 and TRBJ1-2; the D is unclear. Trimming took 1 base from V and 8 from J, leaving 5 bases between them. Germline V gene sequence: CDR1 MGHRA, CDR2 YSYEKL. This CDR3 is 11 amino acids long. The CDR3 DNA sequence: TGCGCCAGCAGCCAAGCGGGGGGCTACACCTTC. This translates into CASSQAGGYTF.